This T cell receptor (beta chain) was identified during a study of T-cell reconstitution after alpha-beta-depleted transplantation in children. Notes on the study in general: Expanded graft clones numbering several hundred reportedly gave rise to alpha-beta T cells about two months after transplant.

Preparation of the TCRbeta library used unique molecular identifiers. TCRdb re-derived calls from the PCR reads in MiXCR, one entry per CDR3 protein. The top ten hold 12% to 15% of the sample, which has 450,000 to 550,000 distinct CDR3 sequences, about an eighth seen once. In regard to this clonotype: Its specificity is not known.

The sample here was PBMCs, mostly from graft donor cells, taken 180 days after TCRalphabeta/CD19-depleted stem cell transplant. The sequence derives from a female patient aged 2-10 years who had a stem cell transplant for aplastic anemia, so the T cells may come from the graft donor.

DNA of the CDR3: TGCAGTGCTACTACCGGGACAGGGGGCTACAATGAGCAGTTCTTC. The encoded protein is CSATTGTGGYNEQFF. V is TRBV20-1 and J is TRBJ2-1; 11 nucleotides match TRBD1. The germline gives CDR1 DFQATT, CDR2 SNEGSKA (reference sequence). V was pared by 4 bases and J by 3 bases, with 5 bases of the junction left unmatched. This CDR3 has 15 amino acids.